The 27 T cell receptor beta chains listed next were all sequenced from one sample in a study of shared clonotypes between healthy human individuals. As defined, naive CD8 cells were CD45RO-negative and positively selected for CCR7, with terminally differentiated effector memory CD45RA+ cells excluded. The protocol was immunoSEQ multiplex PCR, while the TCRdb copy is restricted to in-frame clones and leaves out a portion. The data contain roughly 810,000 clones, 96% of them singletons. The sample consisted of naive CD8+ T cells sorted from blood. The receptors derive from a man aged 25 to 40 in good health.

The chain joins TRBV2 to TRBJ2-7; TRBD2 matches at 7 bases. V dropped 11 bases and J dropped 7; count of bases not matched to a gene: 14. The CDR3 has 13 residues. In germline, CDR1 is SNHLY, CDR2 FYNNEI. In DNA, the CDR3 is TGTGCCGGTGAAGCGGGGACCTTAGGGGAGCAGTACTTC. Translated: CAGEAGTLGEQYF.

The gene calls are TRBV29-1 and TRBJ1-1; 7 nucleotides match TRBD1. Trimming took 6 bases from V and 7 from J; bases not matched to a gene: 8. Germline CDR1 SQVTM, CDR2 ANQGSEA. The CDR3 has 12 amino acids. DNA for the CDR3: TGCAGCGTCGGACAGGAACTCTATGAAGCTTTCTTT. It codes for CSVGQELYEAFF.

With regard to this clone: Within the sample, other DNA sequences also encode this same CDR3. The chain couples TRBV4-1 to TRBJ1-5, with 12 bases lining up with TRBD1. The CDR3 sequence is 16 residues long. Trimming at V came to 0 bases and at J to 6 bases, leaving 3 bases not matched to a gene. The germline V gene encodes CDR1 MGHRA and CDR2 YSYEKL. The CDR3 nucleotides read TGCGCCAGCAGCCAAGACGGGACAGGGGGCATTCAGCCCCAGCATTTT. It encodes CASSQDGTGGIQPQHF.

Worth noting for this clone: Germline is not matched at one junction end, which may reflect a read error. The genes are TRBV6-5 and TRBJ1-1; TRBD1 is a possible D gene (6 bases). Germline CDR1 is MNHEY and CDR2 is SVGAGI. This CDR3 contains 15 residues. As DNA, the CDR3 is TGTGCCAGCAGAGCGTCGGGACACTTTAACATTGAAGCTTTCTTT. This sequence encodes CASRASGHFNIEAFF.

The chain recombines TRBV15 with TRBJ1-4; no firm D call. Trimming stripped 7 bases from V and 6 bases from J, with 15 bases between. The CDR3 runs to 14 residues. Per the germline V gene, CDR1 is LNHNV and CDR2 is YYDKDF (reference sequence). In nucleotides, the CDR3 is TGTGCCACCAAATCGAGGGTCCCAGATGAAAAACTGTTTTTT. It specifies CATKSRVPDEKLFF. The complete variable domain, with remaining parts taken from reference TRBV15 and TRBJ1-4, reads DAMVIQNPRYQVTQFGKPVTLSCSQTLNHNVMYWYQQKSSQAPKLLFHYYDKDFNNEADTPDNFQSRRPNTSFCFLDIRSPGLGDTAMYLCATKSRVPDEKLFFGSGTQLSVL.

Only one count was recorded for this clone. V usage is TRBV10-1 and J usage is TRBJ2-1, with 12 bases lining up with TRBD2. This CDR3 comprises 15 residues. Germline V gene lookup returns CDR1 WNHNN and CDR2 SYGVQD (reference sequence). The trim removed 7 bases at V and 8 bases at J, leaving 9 bases unmatched. CDR3 in amino acids: CASMDRLAGDYEQFF. The DNA of the CDR3 is TGCGCCAGCATGGATCGACTAGCGGGAGATTATGAGCAGTTCTTC.

CDR3: CASSLLNPGRALVHEQYF. The CDR3 DNA follows: TGTGCCAGCAGTTTATTGAACCCGGGCAGGGCATTAGTACACGAGCAGTACTTC. J is TRBJ2-7 and V is TRBV27; a possible D gene is TRBD1 (5 bases). V dropped 1 base and J dropped 5 bases, with 24 bases sitting between them. CDR1 and CDR2 from the germline V gene are MNHEY and SMNVEV (reference sequence). CDR3 length equals 18 residues.

This rearrangement joins TRBV15 to TRBJ2-3; D is unclear. V lost 9 bases, J lost 0 bases, and 10 bases lay in between. Per the germline V gene, CDR1 is LNHNV and CDR2 is YYDKDF (reference sequence). The CDR3 consists of 13 residues. Written as DNA, the CDR3 is TGTGCCACTGAGCCCATTAGCACAGATACGCAGTATTTT. Its protein product is CATEPISTDTQYF. The full variable domain, with the rest looked up from reference TRBV15 and TRBJ2-3, is DAMVIQNPRYQVTQFGKPVTLSCSQTLNHNVMYWYQQKSSQAPKLLFHYYDKDFNNEADTPDNFQSRRPNTSFCFLDIRSPGLGDTAMYLCATEPISTDTQYFGPGTRLTVL.

The rearrangement links TRBV7-9 to TRBJ1-1, with 7 bases matching TRBD1. This CDR3 contains 15 residues. V lost 5 bases to trimming and J lost 0 bases; unmatched junction nucleotides: 6. From germline, CDR1 is SEHNR and CDR2 FQNEAQ (reference sequence). The CDR3 sequence: CASSLPGQLNTEAFF. The CDR3 DNA is TGTGCCAGCAGCCTACCGGGACAGTTGAACACTGAAGCTTTCTTT.

CDR3 sequence: CSVRGLKTEAFF. In nucleotides, the CDR3 is TGCAGTGTCCGTGGCCTAAAGACAGAAGCTTTCTTT. The chain joins TRBV29-1 to TRBJ1-1; D unresolved. The V gene's germline CDR1 is SQVTM and CDR2 ANQGSEA. The CDR3 length is 12 residues.

This sequence joins TRBV7-9 and TRBJ1-5; no clear D. The germline V and J ends were trimmed by 4 bases and 6 bases, with 13 bases remaining between them. Germline values: CDR1 SEHNR, CDR2 FQNEAQ (reference sequence). The CDR3 loop spans 14 amino acids. In DNA, the CDR3 is TGTGCCAGCAGCTCTGAAGGGCCGAGTCAGCCCCAGCATTTT. It encodes CASSSEGPSQPQHF.

The rearrangement uses TRBV7-9 and TRBJ2-7, with 7 bases that match TRBD2. Per the germline V gene, CDR1 is SEHNR and CDR2 is FQNEAQ (reference sequence). The CDR3 spans 14 residues. J lost 9 bases, V lost 3 bases, and 11 bases had no gene match. The DNA for the CDR3 is TGTGCCAGCAGCTTCGGGACTACTCTTGAGGGGCAGTACTTC. Its translation is CASSFGTTLEGQYF.

The chain uses TRBV5-4 and TRBJ2-5; no definite D call. Trimming cost V 4 bases and J 1 base, with 11 bases left between them. The length of the CDR3 is 14 residues. Germline CDR1 and CDR2: SGHNT and YYREEE (reference sequence). This CDR3 reads CASSAQYFQETQYF. CDR3 nucleotide sequence: TGTGCCAGCAGCGCTCAGTATTTCCAAGAGACCCAGTACTTC.

The V and J genes are TRBV5-1 and TRBJ2-2; TRBD2 matches at 11 bases. Germline CDR1 SGHRS, CDR2 YFSETQ. This CDR3 is 16 amino acids long. V lost 4 bases, J lost 5 bases, and 7 bases stayed unmatched. CDR3 nucleotides: TGCGCCAGCAGCAGGACTACTAGCGGGGGAACCGGGGAGCTGTTTTTT. Its translation: CASSRTTSGGTGELFF.

The chain employs TRBV19 and TRBJ2-1; 8 bases are shared with TRBD2. This CDR3 is built from 14 residues. V shed 6 bases, J shed 4 bases, and the junction held 5 bases outside the gene matches. Germline CDR1 reads LNHDA; CDR2 reads SQIVND (reference sequence). CDR3 loop: CASRSLAGYNEQFF. CDR3 DNA sequence: TGTGCCAGTAGGTCTCTAGCGGGTTACAATGAGCAGTTCTTC.

This chain links TRBV27 with TRBJ2-3, with TRBD2 identical over 10 bases. The CDR3 contains 15 residues. The germline V gene encodes CDR1 MNHEY and CDR2 SMNVEV (reference sequence). J lost 1 base, V lost 8 bases, and 6 bases had no gene match. The CDR3 DNA is TGTGCCAGCGCCGCCGGGACTAGCGGCACAGATACGCAGTATTTT. As protein: CASAAGTSGTDTQYF.

This sequence joins TRBV29-1 and TRBJ2-7; 7 bases agree with TRBD1. With V trimmed by 6 bases and J by 6 bases, 8 bases remained unmatched. This CDR3 has 12 residues. From germline, CDR1 is SQVTM and CDR2 ANQGSEA. The chain's CDR3 is CSVGDSRPEQYF. The CDR3 DNA sequence: TGCAGCGTGGGGGACAGCCGCCCCGAGCAGTACTTC.

The chain has TRBV15 and TRBJ2-1; 7 bases are shared with TRBD1. V lost 8 bases, J lost 4 bases, and 8 bases stayed unmatched. Germline V gene data show CDR1 as LNHNV and CDR2 as YYDKDF (reference sequence). This CDR3 is built from 14 residues. CDR3 in amino acids: CATVGGPSYNEQFF. CDR3 nucleotides: TGTGCCACCGTAGGGGGCCCCTCTTACAATGAGCAGTTCTTC.

The chain recombines TRBV27 with TRBJ1-3, with D hard to call. With 2 bases removed from V and 7 bases from J, the gap between germline ends came to 9 bases. Germline-derived CDR1 and CDR2 are MNHEY and SMNVEV (reference sequence). This CDR3 contains 13 residues. CDR3 DNA sequence: TGTGCCAGCAGTTTAGGAATCGGGAACACCATATATTTT. Amino acids: CASSLGIGNTIYF.

This clone was seen a single time. The chain joins TRBV27 to TRBJ2-1; D remains ambiguous. Trimming shortened V by 6 bases and J by 9 bases, and 18 bases separated the two germline ends. CDR1 is MNHEY and CDR2 is SMNVEV in the germline V gene (reference sequence). The CDR3 covers 14 residues. The CDR3 nucleotides are TGTGCCAGCAGCCACACGTCGGGCGCTAGTGAGCAGTTCTTC. Translation: CASSHTSGASEQFF.

The chain links TRBV27 to TRBJ1-2; TRBD1 matches at 8 bases. Per the germline V gene, CDR1 is MNHEY and CDR2 is SMNVEV (reference sequence). This CDR3 contains 11 residues. The V segment lost 8 bases and the J segment 8 bases; nucleotides outside the gene matches: 4. The CDR3 region is CASLDRGGYTF. The CDR3 DNA is TGTGCCAGCCTCGACAGGGGCGGCTACACCTTC.

This chain joins TRBV14 and TRBJ2-5, with TRBD2 matching over 7 bases. Germline lookup yields CDR1 SGHDN and CDR2 FVKESK. The CDR3 covers 15 residues. V trimming: 4 bases; J trimming: 1 base; junction bases outside the gene matches: 6. CDR3 sequence reads: CASSPRLALQETQYF. Here the CDR3 DNA reads TGTGCCAGCAGCCCCCGACTAGCCCTCCAAGAGACCCAGTACTTC.

The chain uses TRBV6-1 and TRBJ2-1; D unresolved. The V end lost 2 bases, the J end lost 7 bases, and 18 bases lay between the germline ends. CDR1 is MNHNS and CDR2 is SASEGT in the germline V gene. This CDR3 region has 16 residues. In DNA, the CDR3 is TGTGCCAGCAGTGAAATTGGTCTCCCCCTGGGTAATGAGCAGTTCTTC. Protein sequence: CASSEIGLPLGNEQFF.

The rearrangement links TRBV10-3 to TRBJ2-7, with 9 bases aligning to TRBD2. This CDR3 is 17 amino acids long. Germline CDR1 reads ENHRY; CDR2 reads SYGVKD. The trim removed 2 bases at V and 5 bases at J, leaving 13 bases unmatched. CDR3 region: CAISEVSGSPGGDEQYF. The CDR3 DNA sequence: TGTGCCATCAGTGAGGTTAGCGGGAGTCCCGGAGGTGACGAGCAGTACTTC.

The CDR3 spells CASTHSLNYGYTF. For the CDR3, the DNA is TGTGCCAGCACTCACTCCCTAAACTATGGCTACACCTTC. This rearrangement joins TRBV6-6 to TRBJ1-2; D not resolved. V gave up 7 bases and J gave up 2 bases, with 11 bases separating them. Germline loops: CDR1 MNHNY, CDR2 SVGAGI (reference sequence). The CDR3 has 13 amino acids.

The chain has TRBV6-4 and TRBJ2-5; either TRBD1 or TRBD2 may fit D (5 bases each). The CDR3 is 15 amino acids. The germline V and J ends were trimmed by 6 bases and 1 base, with 15 bases remaining between them. CDR1 MRHNA and CDR2 SNTAGT come from the germline V gene. CDR3 loop: CASRPQPGPQETQYF. Here the CDR3 DNA reads TGTGCCAGCAGGCCTCAGCCGGGACCCCAAGAGACCCAGTACTTC.

CDR3 nucleotide sequence: TGTGCCAGCAGCGATTGGACCGGCCCCTACGAGCAGTACTTC. It yields the protein CASSDWTGPYEQYF. The gene calls are TRBV5-5 and TRBJ2-7; D ambiguous. The CDR3 is 14 amino acids. Germline CDR1 and CDR2: SGHKS and YYEKEE (reference sequence). Deletions cut 4 bases from V and 2 bases from J, with 13 bases between.